Included here is one TCR beta chain sequence, with context. The antigen is unknown. These data originate in a study of shared clonotypes between healthy human individuals. The donors, healthy adults who were HIV-negative, had experienced no recent acute infections or vaccinations. TCRdb's copy holds only in-frame clones and misses some; the assay was immunoSEQ multiplex PCR. The top ten clones hold approximately 25% of a sample with fewer than 150,000 clones, around two thirds of them seen once. Study-wide results and limits: Among several donors, about 4.6% of naive CD4 clonotypes were found in common.

Germline CDR1 and CDR2: SQVTM and ANQGSEA. The CDR3 totals 13 residues. V gave up 3 bases and J gave up 0 bases; unmatched junction bases: 0. Sequencing was carried out using memory CD8+ T cells sorted from blood. Stated subset: CD45RO+ cells pooled with CCR7-negative TemRA cells. The genes are TRBV29-1 and TRBJ2-5, with 8 bases fitting TRBD2. The TCR was taken from a woman younger than 45 in good health. CDR3 sequence: CSVDSGDQETQYF. In DNA, the CDR3 is TGCAGCGTTGATAGCGGGGACCAAGAGACCCAGTACTTC.